Listed below are T cell receptor beta chains from one sample, sequenced in a study of CXCR3-negative and CXCR3-positive naive CD8 T cells. TCRdb reprocessed the 5' RACE reads, keeping one entry per CDR3 protein, no DNA. Recorded for this sample: about 150,000 distinct CDR3 sequences. The sequencing input was naive CXCR3+ CD8+ T cells from blood. These receptors were collected from a human donor in good health. Some clones in this sample may be carry-over from other donors' samples. Each CDR3 is given with its conserved first and last residue. Each record gives: CDR3 length, V gene, J gene, CDR3 protein.

>15|TRBV7-2|TRBJ2-2
CASSLGHSNTGELFF
>16|TRBV4-1|TRBJ2-5
CASSQAPFRGGETQYF
>13|TRBV13|TRBJ2-1
CASSLGASFEQFF
>16|TRBV19|TRBJ2-7
CASSIGERESSYEQYF
>12|TRBV12-3/TRBV12-4|TRBJ2-1
CASGYSYNEQFF
>17|TRBV6-6|TRBJ2-2
CASSYSRDVSSTGELFF
>14|TRBV7-9|TRBJ2-7
CASSLDGVSYEQYF
>11|TRBV19|TRBJ1-1
CATGWDTEAFF
>19|TRBV12-3/TRBV12-4|TRBJ1-5
CASSLRTAPSGFSNQPQHF
>13|TRBV29-1|TRBJ1-2
CSVEGDGFYGYTF
>21|TRBV11-2|TRBJ2-6
CASSFEDPQGAYFTGANVLTF
>15|TRBV15|TRBJ2-7
CATSRGADGSYEQYF
>14|TRBV29-1|TRBJ2-7
CSVVGGDNPYEQYF
>17|TRBV12-3/TRBV12-4|TRBJ1-3
CASSLGAAIDSGNTIYF
>16|TRBV5-1|TRBJ2-3
CASSSTGTGLTDTQYF
>14|TRBV6-5|TRBJ2-7
CASSPYSGSYEQYF
>13|TRBV29-1|TRBJ2-7
CSVPGQGFHEQYF
>12|TRBV28|TRBJ2-7
CASGQGAYEQYF
>15|TRBV10-1|TRBJ1-1
CASSGGVGLNTEAFF
>16|TRBV7-9|TRBJ2-7
CASSSTDSPDSYEQYF
>14|TRBV6-6|TRBJ1-5
CASSEPGGNQPQHF
>15|TRBV6-2/TRBV6-3|TRBJ2-1
CASSSPSKIRHEQFF
>15|TRBV6-2/TRBV6-3|TRBJ2-1
CASSLSGISYNEQFF
>17|TRBV11-3|TRBJ1-2
CASSLGPEGPDPYGYTF
>15|TRBV18|TRBJ2-1
CASSLTGVTYNEQFF
>17|TRBV15|TRBJ1-5
CATSRNRGKWSNQPQHF
>15|TRBV5-5|TRBJ2-5
CASSLLQRGLETQYF
>11|TRBV12-3/TRBV12-4|TRBJ2-1
CASSLINEQFF
>16|TRBV11-2|TRBJ2-1
CASSSAKGQGYNEQFF
>15|TRBV20-1|TRBJ2-7
CSARVFGQGSYEQYF
>20|TRBV9|TRBJ1-3
CASSDGTQGPMTLAGNTIYF
>20|TRBV7-9|TRBJ2-3
CASSRSAGVRRGKHTDTQYF
>15|TRBV25-1|TRBJ1-1
CASRTGQGWGTEAFF
>11|TRBV30|TRBJ2-1
CAWSVISEQFF
>15|TRBV20-1|TRBJ2-1
CSARRLAGRGLEQFF
>14|TRBV5-1|TRBJ2-2
CASGPGTETGELFF
>17|TRBV5-1|TRBJ1-3
CASSLRFGSDSGNTIYF
>16|TRBV28|TRBJ2-2
CASSYETGWNTGELFF
>17|TRBV11-3|TRBJ2-2
CASSLADLTGANGELFF
>15|TRBV30|TRBJ1-1
CAWCVRQTLNTEAFF
>14|TRBV4-1|TRBJ2-5
CASRSLGGQETQYF
>14|TRBV29-1|TRBJ1-2
CSVMGGAANYGYTF
>12|TRBV29-1|TRBJ1-3
CSVATGGNTIYF
>17|TRBV18|TRBJ2-2
CASSPLLPGFGTGELFF
>14|TRBV5-1|TRBJ2-1
CASSLGQGANEQFF
>12|TRBV28|TRBJ1-1
CASSSGTAEAFF
>13|TRBV10-1|TRBJ2-2
CASSEGTTGELFF
>12|TRBV29-1|TRBJ1-2
CSVEDSAYGYTF
>16|TRBV19|TRBJ2-1
CASSIDSGLADNEQFF
>15|TRBV11-1|TRBJ1-2
CASSLAGQDTYGYTF
>16|TRBV20-1|TRBJ2-7
CSARNTGTSGSYEQYF
>13|TRBV29-1|TRBJ1-3
CSVRGGSGNTIYF
>18|TRBV30|TRBJ1-5
CAWSPLPDIWGGYQPQHF
>15|TRBV2|TRBJ2-7
CASSLSTVPTYEQYF
>17|TRBV5-1|TRBJ2-1
CASSLDPDRAVWDEQFF
>13|TRBV27|TRBJ2-1
CASSLGFGNEQFF
>15|TRBV11-2|TRBJ2-5
CASSLVGDYQETQYF
>17|TRBV11-2|TRBJ2-2
CASSLALPSPNTGELFF